The TCR beta chain described here comes from a study of T cell repertoires in cytomegalovirus infection. Across the whole study: Public signatures in TCR beta pointed to CMV infection and matching HLA type.

The germline CDR1 and CDR2 sequences are SGHVS and FQNEAQ. The V and J ends lost 5 bases and 6 bases respectively, with 11 bases between them. The CDR3 is made up of 13 amino acids. A single record per CDR3 protein comes from TCRdb applying MiXCR to the reads. The table lists roughly 630,000 distinct CDR3 sequences, 24% of them singletons. This clonotype showed up many times. Its cognate antigen is unknown. Broader study findings: The study found HLA-C-restricted CMV-specific TCR beta clonotypes dominating the ex vivo response. Identification of carriers of CMV plus the relevant HLA was achieved through cumulative public TCR beta family frequency.

The genes are TRBV7-8 and TRBJ1-3; D gene uncertain. The clonotype was recovered from a human donor in good health (CMV status not recorded). Some clones in this sample may be carry-over from other donors' samples. Sequenced: CD8+ T cells from PBMCs. The CDR3 bases are TGTGCCAGCAGCGGAGGGATCCTAAACACCATATATTTT. Translating gives CASSGGILNTIYF.